This T cell receptor beta chain was recovered during a study of T cell responses to AZD1222 COVID-19 vaccine. Whole-study results and caveats: The donors showed a predominance of white British ancestry and of females, with possible underestimation of clonal diversity.

Profiling relied on immunoSEQ multiplex PCR, and the TCRdb table lists in-frame clones only, not all of them. Seen here are around 100,000 clones, roughly 84% observed once, and the top ten hold roughly 21%. Points on this clone: Its target is not known.

This CDR3 has 16 residues. Germline V CDR1 and CDR2: SGHVS, FQNEAQ. With 4 bases clipped from V and 1 base from J, the junction kept 5 bases outside the gene matches. This receptor was taken from an adult in good health. This material consisted of peripheral blood, taken on day 0 of AZD1222 vaccination. The chain is built from TRBV7-8 and TRBJ1-5; 9 positions match TRBD1. CDR3 residues: CASSSLTGGSNQPQHF. CDR3 nucleotides: TGTGCCAGCAGCTCTTTGACAGGGGGAAGCAATCAGCCCCAGCATTTT. Drawing the rest from reference TRBV7-8 and TRBJ1-5, the complete variable domain is GAGVSQSPRYKVAKRGQDVALRCDPISGHVSLFWYQQALGQGPEFLTYFQNEAQLDKSGLPSDRFFAERPEGSVSTLKIQRTQQEDSAVYLCASSSLTGGSNQPQHFGDGTRLSIL.